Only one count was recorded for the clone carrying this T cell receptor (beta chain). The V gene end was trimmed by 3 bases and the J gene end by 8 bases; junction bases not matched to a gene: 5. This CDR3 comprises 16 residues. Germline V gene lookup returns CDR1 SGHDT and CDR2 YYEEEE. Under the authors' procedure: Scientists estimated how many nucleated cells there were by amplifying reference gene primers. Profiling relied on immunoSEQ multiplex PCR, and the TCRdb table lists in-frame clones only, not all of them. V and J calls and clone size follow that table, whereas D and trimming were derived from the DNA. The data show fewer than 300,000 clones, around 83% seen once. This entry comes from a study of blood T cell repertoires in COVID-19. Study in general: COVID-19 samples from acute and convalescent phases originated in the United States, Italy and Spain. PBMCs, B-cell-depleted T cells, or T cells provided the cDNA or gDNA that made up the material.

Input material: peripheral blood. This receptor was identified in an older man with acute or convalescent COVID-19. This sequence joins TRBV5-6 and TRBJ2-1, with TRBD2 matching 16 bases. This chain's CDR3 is CASSWTGTSGRDEQFF. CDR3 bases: TGTGCCAGCAGCTGGACCGGGACTAGCGGGAGGGATGAGCAGTTCTTC.